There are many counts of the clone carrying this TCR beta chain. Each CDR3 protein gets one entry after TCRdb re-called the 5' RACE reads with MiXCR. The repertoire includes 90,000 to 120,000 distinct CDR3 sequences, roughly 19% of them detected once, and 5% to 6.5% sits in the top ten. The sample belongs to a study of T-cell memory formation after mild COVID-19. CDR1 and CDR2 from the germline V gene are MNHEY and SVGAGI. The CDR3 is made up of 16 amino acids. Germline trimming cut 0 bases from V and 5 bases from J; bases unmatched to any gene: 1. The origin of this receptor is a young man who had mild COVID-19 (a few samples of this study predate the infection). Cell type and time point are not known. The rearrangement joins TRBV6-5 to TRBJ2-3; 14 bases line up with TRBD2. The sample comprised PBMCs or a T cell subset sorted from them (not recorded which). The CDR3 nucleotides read TGTGCCAGCAGTTACTCCGGACTAGCGGGGGGAGATACGCAGTATTTT. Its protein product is CASSYSGLAGGDTQYF.